This T cell receptor beta chain was captured in a study of T cell responses to AZD1222 COVID-19 vaccine. Whole-study findings and limits: The study identified only a handful of AZD1222 recipients as seropositive at baseline. Mapped onto spike, vaccine-associated CD4 TCRs spanned it and were dominant at 160-218 and 743-854. Rises in breadth and depth of Spike-specific TCRs came after two AZD1222 doses.

With respect to this clone: Its specificity is unknown.

The CDR3 sequence is 13 residues long. Looked up from germline, CDR1 is SGHAT and CDR2 is FQNNGV. V dropped 5 bases and J dropped 5 bases, with 12 bases sitting between them. TCRdb's table, derived via immunoSEQ multiplex PCR, lists solely in-frame clones and lacks some. The sample has some 92,000 clones, about 90% seen once. V is TRBV11-2 and J is TRBJ2-5; D remains unclear. The source was peripheral blood, collected on day 0 of AZD1222 vaccination. This sequence originates from an adult in good health. CDR3: CASSLRTGETQYF. As DNA, the CDR3 is TGTGCCAGCAGCCTCCGGACCGGGGAGACCCAGTACTTC.